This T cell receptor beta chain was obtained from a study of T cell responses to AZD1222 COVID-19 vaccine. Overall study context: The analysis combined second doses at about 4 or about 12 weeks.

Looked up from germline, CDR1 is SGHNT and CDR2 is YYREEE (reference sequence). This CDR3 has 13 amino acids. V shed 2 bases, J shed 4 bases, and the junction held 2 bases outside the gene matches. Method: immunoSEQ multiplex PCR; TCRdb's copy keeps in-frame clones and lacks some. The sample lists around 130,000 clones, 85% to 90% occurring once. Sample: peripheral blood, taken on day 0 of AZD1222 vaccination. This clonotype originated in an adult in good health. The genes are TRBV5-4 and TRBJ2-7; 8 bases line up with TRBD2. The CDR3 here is CASSFSGVYEQYF. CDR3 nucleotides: TGTGCCAGCAGCTTTAGCGGGGTGTACGAGCAGTACTTC.